This T cell receptor beta chain was recorded in a study of cytomegalovirus exposure and HLA in healthy donors. In the study overall: A later analysis reported the approximately 120 validation repertoires used the same platform as the roughly 700 first-cohort repertoires.

Sequencing used immunoSEQ multiplex PCR; TCRdb keeps in-frame clones, though not all of them. The sample holds roughly 120,000 clones, less than 90% seen once. The CDR3 sequence is 15 residues long. Germline lookup yields CDR1 PRHDT and CDR2 FYEKMQ (reference sequence). Trimming removed 3 bases at V and 1 base at J, with 12 bases between. Sample: PBMCs. The V gene is TRBV13, the J gene TRBJ2-5, with D possibly TRBD2 on 5 matching bases. The TCR was taken from a man aged 18 to 30 in good health and CMV-seropositive. CDR3 protein: CASSFSGRPQETQYF. The DNA of the CDR3 is TGTGCCAGCAGCTTCAGCGGACGGCCCCAAGAGACCCAGTACTTC.